Following are 24 T cell receptor beta chains from one sample sequenced in a study of Graves' ophthalmopathy and Graves' hyperthyroidism. RNA transcripts provided the template for amplifying TCR beta CDR3 regions. An opening RT-PCR round employed HTBI primers and preceded a second-round multiplex PCR. TCRdb re-called the multiplex PCR reads with MiXCR, one entry per CDR3 protein. In the table there are roughly 610,000 distinct CDR3 sequences, 22% of which are singletons. Source material: peripheral blood. Receptors originate from a woman aged 18-29 years with stable Graves' hyperthyroidism. Some clones in this sample may be carry-over from other donors' samples.

V and J are TRBV2 and TRBJ1-5, with D maybe TRBD1 (5 bases). This CDR3 is 14 amino acids long. The germline V and J ends were trimmed by 3 bases and 7 bases, with 13 bases remaining between them. The germline CDR1 and CDR2 sequences are SNHLY and FYNNEI. In DNA, the CDR3 is TGTGCCAGCAGTGAGGGAAGGGGAATCCAGCCCCAGCATTTT. This translates into CASSEGRGIQPQHF. Filled out from reference TRBV2 and TRBJ1-5, the complete variable domain reads EPEVTQTPSHQVTQMGQEVILRCVPISNHLYFYWYRQILGQKVEFLVSFYNNEISEKSEIFDDQFSVERPDGSNFTLKIRSTKLEDSAMYFCASSEGRGIQPQHFGDGTRLSIL.

This rearrangement joins TRBV20-1 to TRBJ1-2; 7 nucleotides match TRBD1. CDR1 is DFQATT, CDR2 SNEGSKA, per germline (reference sequence). V gave up 5 bases and J gave up 2 bases; unmatched junction bases: 8. The CDR3 runs to 14 residues. The DNA for the CDR3 is TGCAGTGCTCCTCGACAGGGAGCGAACTATGGCTACACCTTC. Its translation is CSAPRQGANYGYTF.

This clonotype has at least ten counts. This chain links TRBV24-1 with TRBJ1-2; the match to TRBD1 covers 12 bases. The CDR3 extends over 15 amino acids. Germline lookup yields CDR1 KGHDR and CDR2 SFDVKD. J gave up 9 bases and V 2 bases, and 6 bases lay outside the gene matches. The CDR3 protein is CATSDSTGTGGSYTF. CDR3 coding DNA: TGTGCCACCAGTGATTCCACCGGGACAGGGGGCAGCTACACCTTC.

The table lists this clonotype with a few counts. The chain recombines TRBV7-9 with TRBJ2-2; D call uncertain. The CDR3 totals 14 residues. V gave up 2 bases and J gave up 3 bases, with 7 bases separating them. Germline V gives CDR1 SEHNR, CDR2 FQNEAQ (reference sequence). The CDR3 protein is CASSLKADTGELFF. CDR3 DNA: TGTGCCAGCAGCTTAAAAGCCGACACCGGGGAGCTGTTTTTT.

The genes are TRBV6-5 and TRBJ2-7; D call uncertain. From germline, CDR1 is MNHEY and CDR2 SVGAGI. V lost 0 bases and J lost 2, with 11 bases in between. This CDR3 region has 15 residues. CDR3 sequence (DNA): TGTGCCAGCAGTTACTCGTCTGAAGTACCCTACGAGCAGTACTTC. Its translation: CASSYSSEVPYEQYF.

The table lists this clonotype with many counts. The chain employs TRBV29-1 and TRBJ1-2, with D unclear. V was shortened by 0 bases and J by 1 base, with 9 bases between the two germline ends. The CDR3 loop spans 14 amino acids. CDR1 and CDR2 (germline): SQVTM, ANQGSEA. The CDR3 spells CSVEDSLFNYGYTF. The CDR3 DNA reads as TGCAGCGTTGAAGACAGCCTCTTTAACTATGGCTACACCTTC.

This clonotype was counted ten times or more. The chain is built from TRBV14 and TRBJ1-3; D gene unclear. This CDR3 contains 15 residues. Trimming pared 0 bases from V and 8 bases from J, leaving 14 bases between. Germline CDR1 is SGHDN and CDR2 is FVKESK. The CDR3 here is CASSQDLGRADTIYF. The CDR3 bases are TGTGCCAGCAGCCAAGATCTGGGGAGGGCGGACACCATATATTTT. The whole variable domain, remainder taken from reference TRBV14 and TRBJ1-3, is EAGVTQFPSHSVIEKGQTVTLRCDPISGHDNLYWYRRVMGKEIKFLLHFVKESKQDESGMPNNRFLAERTGGTYSTLKVQPAELEDSGVYFCASSQDLGRADTIYFGEGSWLTVV.

In DNA, the CDR3 is TGTGCCAGTAGTGCCGGACGTACAGGAGAGACCCAGTACTTC. Translated, it gives CASSAGRTGETQYF. The chain is built from TRBV19 and TRBJ2-5; D perhaps matches TRBD1 (5 bases). V was clipped by 5 bases and J by 4 bases, with 14 bases between them. This CDR3 contains 14 residues. Looked up from germline, CDR1 is LNHDA and CDR2 is SQIVND (reference sequence).

The chain couples TRBV12-3 or TRBV12-4 to TRBJ2-2; 8 positions agree with TRBD2. The length of the CDR3 is 15 residues. V was clipped by 3 bases and J by 7 bases; unmatched bases: 7. CDR3 loop: CASSFVSGAGGELFF. DNA of the CDR3: TGTGCCAGCAGTTTTGTTAGCGGGGCGGGCGGGGAGCTGTTTTTT.

The CDR3 protein is CASSVRWGAGYGYTF. The CDR3, as DNA: TGTGCCAGCAGTGTCCGGTGGGGCGCAGGCTATGGCTACACCTTC. This chain links TRBV27 with TRBJ1-2; a weak D match, TRBD1 (5 bases). The V end was cut by 5 bases, the J end by 4 bases, with 17 bases between. Germline-derived CDR1 and CDR2 are MNHEY and SMNVEV (reference sequence). The CDR3 is 15 amino acids.

The chain joins TRBV7-3 to TRBJ1-5; 8 bases fit TRBD1. There are 15 residues in the CDR3. V gave up 6 bases and J gave up 4 bases; unmatched junction bases: 8. Germline values: CDR1 SGHTA, CDR2 FQGTGA. The CDR3 DNA reads TGTGCCAGCAGTTTTAGAGGGGACAGGAATCAGCCCCAGCATTTT. Its translation is CASSFRGDRNQPQHF. The variable domain in full, completed from reference TRBV7-3 and TRBJ1-5, reads GAGVSQTPSNKVTEKGKYVELRCDPISGHTALYWYRQSLGQGPEFLIYFQGTGAADDSGLPNDRFFAVRPEGSVSTLKIQRTERGDSAVYLCASSFRGDRNQPQHFGDGTRLSIL.

This clonotype showed up many times. The germline gene is not matched at one end of the junction; a read error may be the cause. The rearrangement links TRBV18 to TRBJ2-5, with D perhaps matching TRBD2 (6 bases). The CDR3 runs to 14 residues. The germline CDR1 and CDR2 sequences are KGHSH and LQKENI. The CDR3 nucleotides read TGTGCCAGCTTACCAATGATCGGGGGAGAGACCCAGTACTTC. Its translation is CASLPMIGGETQYF.

This clonotype came up many times. This chain links TRBV6-2 or TRBV6-3 with TRBJ2-4, with 9 bases fitting TRBD2. CDR1 and CDR2 (germline): MNHEY, SVGEGT. The CDR3 is 14 amino acids. J was trimmed by 1 base and V by 6 bases; bases with no gene match: 1. The CDR3 protein is CASSTSGAKNIQYF. The CDR3 DNA reads as TGTGCCAGCAGCACTAGCGGGGCCAAAAACATTCAGTACTTC.

The chain links TRBV20-1 to TRBJ2-5; D perhaps matches TRBD1 (6 bases). With 5 bases removed from V and 5 bases from J, the gap between germline ends came to 12 bases. The CDR3 spans 12 residues. From germline, CDR1 is DFQATT and CDR2 SNEGSKA (reference sequence). DNA of the CDR3: TGCAGTGCTCACAGGGTCCAGGAGACCCAGTACTTC. Translated: CSAHRVQETQYF.

This clonotype was recorded many times. This may come from a read error, since a much larger clone is one base off. V usage is TRBV6-2 or TRBV6-3 and J usage is TRBJ2-5; 7 bases map to TRBD1. The CDR3 has 16 amino acids. CDR1 is MNHEY and CDR2 is SVGEGT in the germline V gene. In DNA form, the CDR3 reads TGTGCCAGCAGTGACACTCGACAGGGTTTATGGGAGACCCAGTGCTTC. Its translation is CASSDTRQGLWETQCF.

This clonotype showed up many times. The chain joins TRBV2 to TRBJ1-6; no reliable D call. Germline values: CDR1 SNHLY, CDR2 FYNNEI. V lost 1 base and J lost 4, with 11 bases in between. The CDR3 is 16 amino acids. CDR3 in DNA: TGTGCCAGCAGTGAAGTCTCCGGAGAGTATAATTCACCCCTCCACTTT. Protein sequence: CASSEVSGEYNSPLHF.

The chain links TRBV18 to TRBJ1-1; 9 bases line up with TRBD1. The CDR3 loop spans 16 amino acids. Losses at the gene ends were 6 bases for V and 1 base for J; bases not matched to a gene: 9. CDR1 is KGHSH, CDR2 LQKENI, per germline. CDR3 in amino acids: CASSLGQGMGNTEAFF. CDR3 bases: TGTGCCAGCTCGCTCGGACAGGGGATGGGGAACACTGAAGCTTTCTTT.

This clonotype was recorded at least ten times. The chain links TRBV6-4 to TRBJ2-2; D remains ambiguous. V lost 3 bases and J lost 0, with 14 bases in between. The CDR3 has 17 residues. Germline-derived CDR1 and CDR2 are MRHNA and SNTAGT. The CDR3 protein is CASSDLRSAANTGELFF. CDR3 nucleotide sequence: TGTGCCAGCAGTGATCTGAGGAGCGCCGCGAACACCGGGGAGCTGTTTTTT.

The sample holds many counts of this clonotype. V is TRBV29-1 and J is TRBJ2-7; tentative D call: TRBD1 (6 bases). The ends were cut back, 0 bases at V and 1 base at J, with 10 bases in the middle. Per germline, CDR1 SQVTM and CDR2 ANQGSEA. The CDR3 is 14 amino acids. CDR3: CSVEDTGQSYEQYF. In DNA form, the CDR3 reads TGCAGCGTTGAAGATACAGGGCAGTCCTACGAGCAGTACTTC.

V usage is TRBV12-3 or TRBV12-4 and J usage is TRBJ2-3, with 8 bases fitting TRBD1. V dropped 8 bases and J dropped 2; count of bases not matched to a gene: 15. This CDR3 has 17 amino acids. CDR3 sequence (DNA): TGTGCCAGCTCACCACCCCGACAGGGGCCGGTCACAGATACGCAGTATTTT. Encoded protein: CASSPPRQGPVTDTQYF.

The chain has TRBV11-2 and TRBJ2-3; D uncertain. V gave up 6 bases and J gave up 3 bases, with 10 bases separating them. CDR3 length: 13 amino acids. CDR1 and CDR2 from the germline V gene are SGHAT and FQNNGV. Here the CDR3 DNA reads TGTGCCAGCAGACCTACAGCGACAGATACGCAGTATTTT. It codes for CASRPTATDTQYF.

The table lists this clonotype with many counts. CDR3 residues: CASSFRLTSGDQPQHF. The DNA of the CDR3 is TGTGCCAGCAGTTTCCGACTCACCTCAGGGGATCAGCCCCAGCATTTT. V usage is TRBV28 and J usage is TRBJ1-5, with D perhaps matching TRBD1 (6 bases). This CDR3 spans 16 amino acids. CDR1 and CDR2 (germline): MDHEN, SYDVKM. V lost 3 bases and J lost 5, with 17 bases in between.

The chain links TRBV18 to TRBJ2-5, with 7 positions matching TRBD1. The CDR3 runs to 14 residues. The germline gives CDR1 KGHSH, CDR2 LQKENI. V dropped 0 bases and J dropped 5; count of bases not matched to a gene: 3. As DNA, the CDR3 is TGTGCCAGCTCACCACCACAGGGGCGTGAGACCCAGTACTTC. It translates to CASSPPQGRETQYF. Full variable domain (missing parts from reference TRBV18 and TRBJ2-5): NAGVMQNPRHLVRRRGQEARLRCSPMKGHSHVYWYRQLPEEGLKFMVYLQKENIIDESGMPKERFSAEFPKEGPSILRIQQVVRGDSAAYFCASSPPQGRETQYFGPGTRLLVL.

This rearrangement joins TRBV6-5 to TRBJ1-3; the match to TRBD1 covers 7 bases. The V gene end was trimmed by 2 bases and the J gene end by 8 bases; junction bases not matched to a gene: 6. The CDR3 is 14 amino acids. Germline-derived CDR1 and CDR2 are MNHEY and SVGAGI. Written as DNA, the CDR3 is TGTGCCAGCAGTTACCGCCCTACAGGGGACACCATATATTTT. This encodes CASSYRPTGDTIYF.